This TCR delta chain was retrieved from a study of gamma delta lymphoproliferative disorders and STAT genes. Study background: Each gamma-chain library started from at least 50 ng of genomic DNA, using the LymphoTrack Dx TCRG Assay. Study-wide findings and caveats: Apart from two gamma clonotypes, major patient clonotypes were public.

This clone appeared a few times. No antigen is known for it. This likely reflects a read error, since a far larger clone is one base away. The same CDR3 can be traced to other DNA sequences in this sample. TCRdb re-called the multiplex PCR reads with CATT. The sample shows about 1,500 delta-chain clones, less than 3% of them seen only once. Genomic DNA from isolated PBMCs served as the sequencing template. This CDR3 comprises 21 residues. Germline CDR1 reads TSWWSYY; CDR2 reads QGS. This sequence originates from a human donor in good health. This rearrangement joins TRDV1 to TRDJ1; D possibly corresponds to TRDD3 (6 bases). Sequenced: blood. DNA for the CDR3: TGTGCTCTTGGGGAACTGAGATCCTATAGGGGATGGGGTACATACACTGATAAACTCATCTTT. It specifies CALGELRSYRGWGTYTDKLIF.